These 8 T cell receptor beta chains were sequenced from one sample in a study of B cell selection in AIRE deficiency. The table came from immunoSEQ multiplex PCR; TCRdb's copy has only in-frame clones and leaves some out. The sample includes about 21,000 clones, approximately 94% of them seen just once. Regulatory T cells were sorted as CD4+CD25hiCD127low/negative. The sequencing sample was made of Tregs sorted from PBMCs. Every receptor here comes from a human donor with AIRE deficiency.

The rearrangement joins TRBV21-1 to TRBJ2-1; TRBD2, the table's D call, was not compared with the DNA. TRBV21-1 is a documented pseudogene. The CDR3 runs 14 residues. The CDR3 sequence: CASSKVLRDNEQFF. CDR3 in DNA: TGTGCCAGCAGCAAAGTCCTTCGGGACAATGAGCAGTTCTTC.

The chain links TRBV20-1 to TRBJ2-7; TRBD1 is a possible D gene (5 bases). V lost 0 bases, J lost 9 bases, and 9 bases lay in between. CDR1 and CDR2 (germline): DFQATT, SNEGSKA (reference sequence). The CDR3 spans 11 residues. The CDR3 coding sequence is TGCAGTGCTAGAGAGGGGCTAAGGCAGTACTTC. This translates into CSAREGLRQYF.

This chain connects TRBV7-2 to TRBJ2-7, with D maybe TRBD2 (5 bases). CDR3 length: 14 residues. The germline CDR1 and CDR2 sequences are SGHTA and FQGNSA. V shed 5 bases and J shed 1 base, with 12 bases lying between them. The CDR3 region has the DNA TGTGCCAGCAGCCCTCGTAGCGTTTCCTACGAGCAGTACTTC. Protein product: CASSPRSVSYEQYF.

The V gene is TRBV9, the J gene TRBJ2-1; TRBD2 might be the D (6 bases). Germline CDR1 reads SGDLS; CDR2 reads YYNGEE. Trimming removed 0 bases from V and 2 bases from J, with 12 bases in between. This CDR3 comprises 16 residues. CDR3 bases: TGTGCCAGCAGCGTAGGCGAGGGACTTCCCTACAATGAGCAGTTCTTC. Encoded protein: CASSVGEGLPYNEQFF.

This chain joins TRBV28 and TRBJ1-2; TRBD1 might be the D (6 bases). CDR1 and CDR2 (germline): MDHEN, SYDVKM. V was clipped by 6 bases and J by 0 bases, with 11 bases between them. CDR3 length: 14 residues. The CDR3 DNA reads TGTGCCAGCAGACGCACAGGGACTAACTATGGCTACACCTTC. It is translated as CASRRTGTNYGYTF.

J is TRBJ1-5 and V is TRBV28; 8 bases agree with TRBD1. Germline assignment: CDR1 MDHEN and CDR2 SYDVKM. Trimming removed 7 bases from V and 6 bases from J; junction bases left unmatched: 11. The CDR3 is 15 amino acids. CDR3 amino acids: CASNGQGRGGQPQHF. The CDR3 region has the DNA TGTGCCAGCAACGGACAGGGTCGAGGGGGTCAGCCCCAGCATTTT.

Only a few counts were recorded for this clone. The chain couples TRBV10-3 to TRBJ2-7; no firm D call. The V and J ends lost 2 bases and 6 bases respectively, with 8 bases between them. In germline, CDR1 is ENHRY, CDR2 SYGVKD. CDR3 length equals 12 residues. CDR3 sequence (DNA): TGTGCCATCAGTGAGGGATTTTCCGAGCAGTACTTC. Amino acids: CAISEGFSEQYF.

The rearrangement joins TRBV5-4 to TRBJ2-3; 12 bases match TRBD2. The CDR3 contains 16 residues. Trimming at V came to 2 bases and at J to 6 bases, leaving 7 bases not matched to a gene. CDR1 is SGHNT, CDR2 YYREEE, per germline (reference sequence). The CDR3 sequence is CASSLLAGGRGDTQYF. CDR3 in DNA: TGTGCCAGCAGCTTACTAGCGGGAGGCCGGGGGGATACGCAGTATTTT.